These 21 T cell receptor beta chains came from one sample sequenced in a study of shared clonotypes between healthy human individuals (TCRdb year 2020). The library came from the immunoSEQ multiplex PCR assay. TCRdb re-hosts the immuneACCESS table, in-frame sequences only. Its copies lack some clones; in the studies checked, an unresolved V gene accounts for under half of them, and the cause for the rest is not known. Here the sample has about 2.4 million clones; 80% to 95% occur a single time. The leading ten clones occupy 0.36% of the sample. The material sequenced was naive CD4+ T cells from PBMCs. Read against the paper, the sample's cell subset or site label means: CD45RA+ positively selected. Receptors were obtained from a man aged 18 to 30 in good health. Some clones in this sample may be carry-over from other donors' samples.

This clone was seen once. This chain connects TRBV7-2 to TRBJ2-7; D unresolved. CDR1 is SGHTA, CDR2 FQGNSA, per germline. The germline V and J ends were trimmed by 1 base and 3 bases, with 10 bases remaining between them. This CDR3 comprises 14 residues. CDR3 sequence (DNA): TGTGCCAGCAGCTTAGATGGGCCTATCTACGAGCAGTACTTC. Its translation is CASSLDGPIYEQYF.

This chain links TRBV20-1 with TRBJ1-2, with 8 bases lining up with TRBD1. Germline-derived CDR1 and CDR2 are DFQATT and SNEGSKA (reference sequence). Trimming removed 4 bases from V and 12 bases from J; junction bases left unmatched: 7. The CDR3 is made up of 11 amino acids. Here the CDR3 reads CSATLGQGHTF. The CDR3 bases are TGCAGTGCTACTCTCGGACAGGGACACACCTTC.

V and J are TRBV28 and TRBJ2-2; TRBD1 agrees at 8 bases. The germline CDR1 and CDR2 sequences are MDHEN and SYDVKM. V dropped 3 bases and J dropped 5; count of bases not matched to a gene: 5. This CDR3 is built from 15 residues. In DNA, the CDR3 is TGTGCCAGCAGTTTCCGACAGGGGAGGACCGGGGAGCTGTTTTTT. Protein product: CASSFRQGRTGELFF.

The J gene is TRBJ1-1, the V gene TRBV5-4, with a tentative D call TRBD1 (5 bases). The CDR3 is 17 amino acids. V dropped 0 bases and J dropped 0 bases, with 15 bases sitting between them. Germline V gene sequence: CDR1 SGHNT, CDR2 YYREEE (reference sequence). The DNA of the CDR3 is TGTGCCAGCAGCTTGGCCTTCGGACACGGAGTGAACACTGAAGCTTTCTTT. This codes for CASSLAFGHGVNTEAFF.

This clone was seen only once. The J gene is TRBJ2-2, the V gene TRBV18, with D unclear. The V gene lost 0 bases and the J gene lost 1 base, with 9 bases spanning the gap. This CDR3 contains 16 residues. Germline assignment: CDR1 KGHSH and CDR2 LQKENI. The CDR3 nucleotides are TGTGCCAGCTCACCACCGTCTACCTTGAACACCGGGGAGCTGTTTTTT. It encodes CASSPPSTLNTGELFF.

This sequence joins TRBV14 and TRBJ1-1, with TRBD1 matching 11 bases. Germline V gene data show CDR1 as SGHDN and CDR2 as FVKESK. Trimming cost V 4 bases and J 5 bases; bases outside gene matches: 6. CDR3 length: 15 residues. Here the CDR3 DNA reads TGTGCCAGCAGCCCCGGGACAGGGGGTTGGACTGAAGCTTTCTTT. It specifies CASSPGTGGWTEAFF. Full variable domain (outside the CDR3, taken from reference TRBV14 and TRBJ1-1): EAGVTQFPSHSVIEKGQTVTLRCDPISGHDNLYWYRRVMGKEIKFLLHFVKESKQDESGMPNNRFLAERTGGTYSTLKVQPAELEDSGVYFCASSPGTGGWTEAFFGQGTRLTVV.

This clone was detected once. The rearrangement links TRBV28 to TRBJ2-3; 9 nucleotides agree with TRBD2. The CDR3 sequence is 17 residues long. V shed 1 base and J 5 bases; nucleotides not matched to a gene: 10. Germline CDR1 MDHEN, CDR2 SYDVKM. The CDR3 sequence is CASSLLALAGWGDTQYF. CDR3 sequence (DNA): TGTGCCAGCAGTTTATTGGCGCTAGCGGGATGGGGAGATACGCAGTATTTT.

This clone appeared a few times. The V and J genes are TRBV29-1 and TRBJ1-1; D perhaps matches TRBD1 (6 bases). Deletions cut 5 bases from V and 2 bases from J, with 18 bases between. The CDR3 has 15 residues. Germline CDR1 SQVTM, CDR2 ANQGSEA. CDR3 in amino acids: CSVQSIQGANTEAFF. CDR3 DNA sequence: TGCAGCGTTCAATCAATACAGGGAGCCAACACTGAAGCTTTCTTT.

This sequence joins TRBV4-3 and TRBJ1-1; TRBD1 might be the D (6 bases). V was pared by 0 bases and J by 7 bases, with 18 bases between. Germline CDR1 reads LGHNA; CDR2 reads YSLEER. There are 16 residues in the CDR3. For the CDR3, the DNA is TGCGCCAGCAGCCAAGATAGCCCTTTAGGGGGGGATGAAGCTTTCTTT. Translated: CASSQDSPLGGDEAFF.

V gene TRBV7-9 combines with J gene TRBJ1-1; D unresolved. With 6 bases removed from V and 1 base from J, the gap between germline ends came to 9 bases. Germline CDR1 and CDR2: SEHNR and FQNEAQ (reference sequence). CDR3 length equals 13 residues. The CDR3 is CASRFLANTEAFF. The CDR3 DNA reads TGTGCCAGCAGGTTTCTAGCGAACACTGAAGCTTTCTTT.

The CDR3 spells CASSLRQASYGYTF. CDR3 coding DNA: TGTGCCAGCAGTCTACGACAGGCATCCTATGGCTACACCTTC. The J gene is TRBJ1-2, the V gene TRBV6-6; perhaps TRBD1 as D (6 bases). Trimming left V 5 bases short and J 4 bases short, with 14 bases between. The CDR3 contains 14 residues. Looked up from germline, CDR1 is MNHNY and CDR2 is SVGAGI (reference sequence).

The chain uses TRBV28 and TRBJ2-7, with 7 bases lining up with TRBD1. The V segment lost 5 bases and the J segment 7 bases; nucleotides outside the gene matches: 14. CDR1 is MDHEN and CDR2 is SYDVKM in the germline V gene. The CDR3 length is 15 residues. CDR3 DNA: TGTGCCAGCAGTCTCGCCATTACAGGGGTGGGAGAGCAGTACTTC. Translated: CASSLAITGVGEQYF.

The rearrangement joins TRBV28 to TRBJ1-1; D perhaps matches TRBD1 (6 bases). The CDR3 contains 16 residues. Trimming stripped 5 bases from V and 6 bases from J, with 22 bases between. CDR1 and CDR2 (germline): MDHEN, SYDVKM. The CDR3 is CASSQGQKGLIAEAFF. CDR3 coding DNA: TGTGCCAGCAGTCAAGGACAGAAGGGCCTAATCGCTGAAGCTTTCTTT.

This sequence joins TRBV10-3 and TRBJ2-5, with D perhaps matching TRBD2 (5 bases). Germline V gene sequence: CDR1 ENHRY, CDR2 SYGVKD. CDR3 length: 15 residues. Trimming left V 1 base short and J 6 bases short, with 15 bases between. The CDR3 here is CAISEFELPGKTQYF. In nucleotides, the CDR3 is TGTGCCATCAGTGAGTTTGAGCTTCCCGGGAAGACCCAGTACTTC.

The chain has TRBV19 and TRBJ2-2; D gene ambiguous. CDR1 and CDR2 from the germline V gene are LNHDA and SQIVND (reference sequence). This CDR3 region has 16 residues. V was shortened by 3 bases and J by 1 base, with 12 bases between the two germline ends. CDR3: CASSIGRGKNTGELFF. The CDR3 DNA reads TGTGCCAGTAGTATTGGGCGTGGCAAGAACACCGGGGAGCTGTTTTTT.

J is TRBJ1-3 and V is TRBV25-1; D gene unclear. V shed 3 bases and J shed 2 bases, with 17 bases lying between them. The CDR3 spans 17 residues. Germline V lookup: CDR1 MGHDK, CDR2 SYGVNS. The CDR3, as DNA: TGTGCCAGCAGTGATGTATTGGGTTCGAATACTGGAAACACCATATATTTT. Its translation: CASSDVLGSNTGNTIYF.

The CDR3 loop reads CASSQKAPKAGGQFF. The DNA for the CDR3 is TGTGCCAGCAGCCAAAAAGCCCCAAAAGCCGGAGGGCAGTTCTTC. The V and J genes are TRBV7-2 and TRBJ2-1; perhaps TRBD2 as D (5 bases). V lost 5 bases, J lost 12 bases, and 23 bases lay in between. Germline V gene data show CDR1 as SGHTA and CDR2 as FQGNSA. This CDR3 region has 15 residues. The whole variable domain, remainder taken from reference TRBV7-2 and TRBJ2-1, is GAGVSQSPSNKVTEKGKDVELRCDPISGHTALYWYRQSLGQGLEFLIYFQGNSAPDKSGLPSDRFSAERTGGSVSTLTIQRTQQEDSAVYLCASSQKAPKAGGQFFGPGTRLTVL.

V and J are TRBV9 and TRBJ2-3, with a tentative D call TRBD2 (6 bases). Germline V lookup: CDR1 SGDLS, CDR2 YYNGEE. This CDR3 region has 16 residues. V lost 0 bases to trimming and J lost 0 bases, with 11 bases between them. The CDR3 here is CASSVGASDSTDTQYF. The CDR3 nucleotides are TGTGCCAGCAGCGTAGGGGCTAGCGATAGCACAGATACGCAGTATTTT.

J is TRBJ2-2 and V is TRBV5-4; a possible D gene is TRBD1 (5 bases). The CDR3 is 15 residues long. V was trimmed by 1 base and J by 2 bases, leaving 9 bases between them. Germline CDR1 SGHNT, CDR2 YYREEE (reference sequence). CDR3 in amino acids: CASSLRGSNTGELFF. Written as DNA, the CDR3 is TGTGCCAGCAGCTTGAGGGGAAGTAACACCGGGGAGCTGTTTTTT.

Concerning this clone: The sample carries other DNA sequences with the same CDR3. The chain links TRBV28 to TRBJ1-2; no clear D. V was pared by 6 bases and J by 5 bases, with 10 bases between. Per the germline V gene, CDR1 is MDHEN and CDR2 is SYDVKM. This CDR3 contains 12 residues. The CDR3 loop is CASSLAEYGYTF. CDR3 DNA: TGTGCCAGCAGCCTGGCCGAGTATGGCTACACCTTC.

This clone was detected only a few times. The sample holds other DNA sequences that translate to the same CDR3. J is TRBJ1-3 and V is TRBV6-1, with 8 bases identical to TRBD1. V was pared by 6 bases and J by 2 bases, with 3 bases of the junction left unmatched. Per the germline V gene, CDR1 is MNHNS and CDR2 is SASEGT. The CDR3 is 14 amino acids. CDR3 sequence reads: CASSPDRAGNTIYF. Written as DNA, the CDR3 is TGTGCCAGCAGCCCGGACAGGGCTGGAAACACCATATATTTT.